Each of the 3 T cell receptor beta chains below was sequenced from the same sample in a study of T cell responses to AZD1222 COVID-19 vaccine. Libraries were prepared by immunoSEQ multiplex PCR; TCRdb keeps only in-frame clonotypes and omits some of them. The sample lists roughly 65,000 clones; over 60% were seen once. Sequencing used peripheral blood, obtained on day 0 of AZD1222 vaccination. The receptors shown here come from an adult in good health.

The V gene is TRBV4-1, the J gene TRBJ1-2; D is perhaps TRBD1 (5 bases). CDR3 size: 15 residues. The V end lost 0 bases, the J end lost 4 bases, and 12 bases lay between the germline ends. Germline lookup yields CDR1 MGHRA and CDR2 YSYEKL. CDR3 amino acids: CASSQELRGPYGYTF. CDR3 bases: TGCGCCAGCAGCCAAGAGTTACGGGGCCCCTATGGCTACACCTTC.

The chain has TRBV29-1 and TRBJ1-1; a weak D match, TRBD1 (5 bases). The CDR3 contains 14 residues. Germline CDR1 reads SQVTM; CDR2 reads ANQGSEA. V lost 6 bases to trimming and J lost 2 bases, with 16 bases between them. DNA for the CDR3: TGCAGCGTCACCCGGGAGGGGCTTAACACTGAAGCTTTCTTT. This sequence encodes CSVTREGLNTEAFF.

This clone was counted only a few times. CDR3 sequence (DNA): TGTGCCATCAGTGACCCCGGTAGCGCCGACTCCTACGAGCAGTACTTC. Amino acids: CAISDPGSADSYEQYF. The V gene is TRBV10-3, the J gene TRBJ2-7; possible D gene TRBD2, 5 bases. CDR1 and CDR2 from the germline V gene are ENHRY and SYGVKD. V lost 3 bases, J lost 0 bases, and 15 bases lay in between. There are 16 residues in the CDR3.